This T cell receptor (beta chain) was sequenced in a study of OX40 agonist ivuxolimab in advanced cancers. Study-wide findings and caveats: There were also nonresponders showing low normalized T-cell clonal expansion. More expanded clones were seen, on average, in CD8+ T cells than in CD4+. It was not determined which antigens were specifically recognized by the peripheral T cells that had undergone clonal expansion.

On this clone: The antigen is unknown.

V lost 2 bases, J lost 1 base, and 8 bases lay in between. Germline CDR1 is LNHDA and CDR2 is SQIVND (reference sequence). This CDR3 contains 14 residues. Peripheral blood came from all dose cohorts at three timepoints. Clones were read by immunoSEQ multiplex PCR, and TCRdb kept only the in-frame ones, dropping some. The data contain 60,000 to 65,000 clones, about 91% of them seen just once; the ten biggest clones take up around 2%. The chain is built from TRBV19 and TRBJ1-1; D gene uncertain. The sequencing here drew on CD4+ or CD8+ T cells sorted from blood, taken in a trial of the OX40 agonist ivuxolimab. The clonotype comes from an adult with an advanced solid tumor such as melanoma, head and neck, liver or kidney cancer. This chain's CDR3 is CASSILAQNTEAFF. The CDR3 DNA reads TGTGCCAGTAGTATACTGGCTCAGAACACTGAAGCTTTCTTT.